This T cell receptor (beta chain) derives from a study of shared clonotypes between healthy human individuals. Repertoires were generated with immunoSEQ multiplex PCR, while TCRdb's copy carries only in-frame clones and drops some. The sample has 650,000 to 800,000 clones; about 91% are singletons. With V trimmed by 2 bases and J by 3 bases, 11 bases remained unmatched. Looked up from germline, CDR1 is SGHDN and CDR2 is FVKESK. The CDR3 is 17 amino acids. CD8 cells classed as naive were CD45RO-negative and positively selected for CCR7, excluding terminally differentiated effector memory CD45RA+ cells.

The receptor was isolated from a man aged 30 to 45 in good health. The chain couples TRBV14 to TRBJ2-3; 7 nucleotides agree with TRBD2. Sequenced: naive CD8+ T cells sorted from blood. The CDR3 here is CASSQYSSGRETDTQYF. Here the CDR3 DNA reads TGTGCCAGCAGCCAATATTCTAGCGGAAGAGAGACAGATACGCAGTATTTT.